The rows below give T cell receptor beta chains drawn from one sample of a study of technical replicates of blood from a handful of donors. Profiling relied on immunoSEQ multiplex PCR, and the TCRdb table lists in-frame clones only, not all of them. The sample shows approximately 79,000 clones, roughly nine tenths of them seen only once. Specimen: T cells isolated from PBMCs. The receptors derive from a human donor in good health. The CDR3 runs from the conserved cysteine through the conserved F or W. D genes are given only for firm matches. Size values are once, few and many counts, or a class for expanded clones, and some rows have none.

j_gene,abundance,v_gene,d_gene,CDR3nt,CDR3aa
TRBJ2-7,-,TRBV10-3,TRBD1,TGTGCCATCGCCTCCGGGACAGGGGGCAGCGAGCAGTACTTC,CAIASGTGGSEQYF
TRBJ1-5,-,TRBV21-1,-,TGTGCCAGCAGCAAGTTTCACCGGGACAGGGATAATCAGCCCCAGCATTTT,CASSKFHRDRDNQPQHF
TRBJ2-6,-,TRBV4-1,-,TGCGCCAGCAGCCAAGATCCCAGTGCTGGGGCCAACGTCCTGACTTTC,CASSQDPSAGANVLTF
TRBJ2-5,-,TRBV27,-,TGTGCCAGCAGTTTATTGGGGGGAGTCCACCAAGAGACCCAGTACTTC,CASSLLGGVHQETQYF
TRBJ1-1,few,TRBV20-1,-,TGCAGTAAGGCAGGGGCGGCTGAAGCTTTCTTT,CSKAGAAEAFF
TRBJ2-3,-,TRBV6-5,-,TGTGCCAGCAGTAACAACAGGGTAGATACGCAGTATTTT,CASSNNRVDTQYF
TRBJ1-2,-,TRBV28,-,TGTGCCAGCAGTTTAAGCCGTGGGGGCAGGGATATCGATGGCTACACCTTC,CASSLSRGGRDIDGYTF
TRBJ1-3,-,TRBV2,-,TGTGCCATAGGAGGGGGAAACACCATATATTTT,CAIGGGNTIYF
TRBJ1-1,-,TRBV11-3,TRBD1,TGTGCCAGCAGCAGCTACAGGGGTGACACTGAAGCTTTCTTT,CASSSYRGDTEAFF
TRBJ2-5,-,TRBV30,-,TGTGCCTGGAGGCGGGGTCAAGAGACCCAGTACTTC,CAWRRGQETQYF
TRBJ1-4,-,TRBV20-1,-,TGCAGTGCTAGTCTCCGGGAAAAACTGTTTTTT,CSASLREKLFF
TRBJ2-1,-,TRBV6-5,TRBD2,TGTGCCAGCAGTTCCCCGGGACTAGCGGCGAATGAGCAGTTCTTC,CASSSPGLAANEQFF
TRBJ1-2,-,TRBV29-1,TRBD1,TGCAGCGTGCAGACAGGGGAGAACTATGGCTACACCTTC,CSVQTGENYGYTF
TRBJ2-7,-,TRBV6-5,-,TGTGCCAGCAGTCAGAACTACGAGCAGTACTTC,CASSQNYEQYF
TRBJ1-1,-,TRBV28,-,TGTGCCAGCAGTTTTGGTGACACCACCCGTAGAGCTTTCTTT,CASSFGDTTRRAFF
TRBJ2-5,-,TRBV6-5,TRBD1,TGTGCCAGCAGTTACACTGGGACAGCTCAAGAGACCCAGTACTTC,CASSYTGTAQETQYF
TRBJ1-4,-,TRBV21-1,-,TGTGCCAGCATCTTTACCGGGACAGCAACTAATGAAAAACTGTTTTTT,CASIFTGTATNEKLFF
TRBJ1-2,-,TRBV20-1,-,TGCAGTAGAGCAGGGGACTATGGCTACACCTTC,CSRAGDYGYTF
TRBJ1-2,-,TRBV2,TRBD1,TGTGCCAGTGGGACAGCCCCTAACTATGGCTACACCTTC,CASGTAPNYGYTF
TRBJ2-7,-,TRBV28,-,TGTGCCAGCAGCCCGGCTGGCGGTACCTCCTACGAGCAGTACTTC,CASSPAGGTSYEQYF
TRBJ1-5,-,TRBV6-1,TRBD1,TGTGCCAGCAGTGATAAAGGAACAGGGGGCAATCAGCCCCAGCATTTT,CASSDKGTGGNQPQHF
TRBJ2-2,-,TRBV19,-,TGTGCCAGTAGTATGTCCGCCGGGGAGCTGTTTTTT,CASSMSAGELFF
TRBJ1-3,-,TRBV10-1,TRBD1,TGCGCCAGCCAGACAGGGACTGGAAACACCATATATTTT,CASQTGTGNTIYF
TRBJ2-1,-,TRBV29-1,-,TGCAGCGTTGAAGGACTTTACAATGAGCAGTTCTTC,CSVEGLYNEQFF
TRBJ2-5,-,TRBV30,TRBD2,TGTGCCTGGAGTGCGTCAGCGGGATACTTGGAGACCCAGTACTTC,CAWSASAGYLETQYF
TRBJ2-3,once,TRBV7-9,-,TGTGCCAGCAGTCAGGGGCCTAGGGCGCAGTATTTT,CASSQGPRAQYF
TRBJ2-7,once,TRBV7-3,-,TGTGCCAGCAGCTTTATCGGTGGCGAGCAGTACTTC,CASSFIGGEQYF
TRBJ2-4,-,TRBV5-1,-,TGCGCCAGCAGCTTCACAGGCAGGGAAGGCATTCAGTACTTC,CASSFTGREGIQYF
TRBJ1-5,-,TRBV9,-,TGTGCCAGCAGCGTTACAGGGACCCATCAGCCCCAGCATTTT,CASSVTGTHQPQHF
TRBJ2-1,-,TRBV28,-,TGTGCCAGCAACGGAGGAGGCAATGAGCAGTTCTTC,CASNGGGNEQFF
TRBJ1-5,-,TRBV2,-,TGTGCCAGCAGTGAAAAGGTAGGACAAATGGTCCGGCCCCAGCATTTT,CASSEKVGQMVRPQHF
TRBJ2-5,-,TRBV7-2,-,TGTGCCAGCAGCCAACTTGAGACCCAGTACTTC,CASSQLETQYF
TRBJ1-1,-,TRBV6-5,-,TGTGCCAGCAGTTTTTATGAGGGTACTGAAGCTTTCTTT,CASSFYEGTEAFF
TRBJ2-7,-,TRBV30,-,TGTGCCTGGAGTGACTCCTCCTACGAGCAGTACTTC,CAWSDSSYEQYF
TRBJ2-1,-,TRBV19,TRBD2,TGTGCCAGTAGTATTGGACTAGCTATCTTTACTTACAATGAGCAGTTCTTC,CASSIGLAIFTYNEQFF
TRBJ1-2,few,TRBV4-1,-,TGCGCCAGCAGCCAAAGGTACAGCTACCACTATGGCTACACCTTC,CASSQRYSYHYGYTF
TRBJ2-1,-,TRBV28,TRBD1,TGTGCCAGCGGAAAGTTTATCGGGACAGGGGGAAATGAGCAGTTCTTC,CASGKFIGTGGNEQFF
TRBJ1-1,-,TRBV11-2,TRBD1,TGTGCCAGCAGCTTAGTACCCGCAGGGGGCAACACTGAAGCTTTCTTT,CASSLVPAGGNTEAFF
TRBJ2-1,once,TRBV14,-,TGTGCCAGCAGCCAAGGGGCAGGGGTCCCCTACAATGAGCAGTTCTTC,CASSQGAGVPYNEQFF
TRBJ2-2,-,TRBV6-1,TRBD1,TGTGCCAGCAGCGAACTCACAGGGGTCCCCGGGGAGCTGTTTTTT,CASSELTGVPGELFF
TRBJ2-7,-,TRBV2,-,TGTGCCAGCAACCCCACCTATAACGAGCAGTACTTC,CASNPTYNEQYF
TRBJ2-1,-,TRBV5-1,TRBD2,TGCGCCAGCAGCTTGGCTCAGGAACTAGCGGGAGGGCGCAATGAGCAGTTCTTC,CASSLAQELAGGRNEQFF
TRBJ2-7,-,TRBV4-1,-,TGCGCCAGCAGCCACCCCCCCGGAGGACCCCGGCACGAGCAGTACTTC,CASSHPPGGPRHEQYF
TRBJ2-2,-,TRBV2,TRBD1,TGTGCCAGCACTAATAGACAGGGACCCGGGGAGCTGTTTTTT,CASTNRQGPGELFF
TRBJ2-3,-,TRBV27,-,TGTGCCAGCAGCAACAGGGCATGGAGCACAGATACGCAGTATTTT,CASSNRAWSTDTQYF
TRBJ2-7,-,TRBV29-1,-,TGCAGCGTTGTCTTCGTCTACGAGCAGTACTTC,CSVVFVYEQYF
TRBJ2-7,-,TRBV9,-,TGTGCCAGCAGCACGCAGGGGTCCTACGAGCAGTACTTC,CASSTQGSYEQYF
TRBJ1-5,-,TRBV19,-,TGTGCCAGTAGTATGGTGGCTAGCAATCAGCCCCAGCATTTT,CASSMVASNQPQHF
TRBJ2-2,-,TRBV29-1,TRBD2,TGCGGGACGACTAGCGGGGATACTGCAACCGGGGAGCTGTTTTTT,CGTTSGDTATGELFF
TRBJ1-1,-,TRBV7-8,TRBD1,TGTGCCAGCAGCTACAGGGGATCGGGCACTGAAGCTTTCTTT,CASSYRGSGTEAFF